This TCR beta chain was captured in a study of blood T cell repertoires in COVID-19. Whole-study context: In each case, the material was cDNA or gDNA derived from T cells, B-cell-depleted T cells, or PBMCs.

Measured with immunoSEQ multiplex PCR; TCRdb has only the in-frame clones, and not every one. The sample yields about 180,000 clones, 88% seen once. The sequenced sample consisted of peripheral blood. The sequence derives from a woman under 40 with acute or convalescent COVID-19.

CDR3 nucleotide sequence: TGTGCCAGCAGCTTAGGTTGGGCCCCGAACAATGAGCAGTTCTTC. Its protein is CASSLGWAPNNEQFF. V gene TRBV7-9 combines with J gene TRBJ2-1; no firm D call. Germline CDR1 is SEHNR and CDR2 is FQNEAQ (reference sequence). The CDR3 runs 15 residues. The V gene lost 1 base and the J gene lost 5 bases, with 12 bases spanning the gap.